This T cell receptor (beta chain) was obtained from a study of beta chain features in type 1 diabetes. Study-wide findings and caveats: The question of HLA type influencing TCRB rearrangement was one that remained unresolved here. PCR might preferentially amplify shorter templates, equally in patients and controls.

Markers CD45RO/CCR7/CD25/CD127/CD95/CD27 served to sort CD4+ naive, central memory, regulatory and stem cell-like memory cells. The study reverse transcribed the entire isolated RNA, so it sequenced expressed TCRB transcripts. Profiled with immunoSEQ multiplex PCR; TCRdb holds only in-frame clones, not every one. Altogether approximately 150,000 clones are present, 10% being singletons, with the ten largest covering under 1.5%. V lost 8 bases, J lost 1 base, and 5 bases stayed unmatched. The length of the CDR3 is 14 residues. Germline values: CDR1 MNHEY, CDR2 SVGAGI. This clone was counted only a few times. Its matching antigen is unknown.

The TCR sequence derives from a man aged 18 to 29 in good health. The chain has TRBV6-5 and TRBJ2-7; 10 bases line up with TRBD2. Sequencing was done on a sample of naive CD4+ T cells from blood. CDR3 in DNA: TGTGCCAGCTGGCTAGCGGGGGATTCCTACGAGCAGTACTTC. As protein: CASWLAGDSYEQYF.